This paragraph covers one T cell receptor (beta chain) sequence. Its antigen is unknown. One end of the junction does not line up with germline, which may come from a read error. These data come from a study of shared clonotypes between healthy human individuals. Findings and caveats of the study: Depth of sequencing was expected to influence donor clonotype sharing.

Naive-designated CD8 cells lacked CD45RO, were positively enriched for CCR7, and omitted terminally differentiated effector memory CD45RA+ cells. Adult Caucasians living in Nashville, Tennessee made up all of the donors. The method was immunoSEQ multiplex PCR; TCRdb's version includes in-frame clones alone and lacks a portion of them. This sample has hundreds of thousands of clones, with just over 90% found just once. The receptor was isolated from a man aged 25 to 40 in good health. The sequencing input was naive CD8+ T cells sorted from blood.

CDR3 sequence reads: CASSEGGSGTEQYF. The CDR3 DNA is TGTGCCAGCAGCGAAGGGGGCTCGGGGACCGAGCAGTACTTC. This chain uses TRBV6-1 with TRBJ2-7, with 7 bases aligning to TRBD1. CDR3 length equals 14 residues. CDR1 is MNHNS and CDR2 is SASEGT in the germline V gene.